Below, 6 T cell receptor beta chains from the same sample are listed, as sequenced in a study of breast tumors, draining lymph nodes, adjacent tissues. The lymph nodes were axillary draining lymph nodes from breast cancer patients. One entry per CDR3 protein results from TCRdb running MiXCR on the multiplex PCR reads. The sample holds 160,000 or so distinct CDR3 sequences, approximately 33% seen once. Sequenced input: axillary lymph node tissue. The receptors were gathered from a female donor with breast cancer. Some clones in this sample may be carry-over from other donors' samples.

The chain links TRBV27 to TRBJ1-4; 7 bases are shared with TRBD1. CDR3 length: 19 amino acids. V gave up 5 bases and J gave up 0 bases; unmatched junction bases: 15. Germline CDR1 is MNHEY and CDR2 is SMNVEV (reference sequence). DNA for the CDR3: TGTGCCAGCAGTGCCACTTTCAGGGGGGCGGCTGCAACTAATGAAAAACTGTTTTTT. Residues: CASSATFRGAAATNEKLFF.

Here the CDR3 DNA reads TGCAGTGCTAGACCACGGGGAGGGAGGCTAGCGGGAGTCAGGTCCTACAATGAGCAGTTCTTC. Translation gives CSARPRGGRLAGVRSYNEQFF. This rearrangement joins TRBV20-1 to TRBJ2-1, with 10 bases matching TRBD2. The ends lost 2 bases at V and 1 base at J; junction bases unmatched: 20. There are 21 residues in the CDR3. Looked up from germline, CDR1 is DFQATT and CDR2 is SNEGSKA (reference sequence).

This clonotype was seen a handful of times. A much bigger clone sits one base away, suggesting this may be a read error. This chain joins TRBV7-9 and TRBJ2-2, with 9 bases fitting TRBD1. This CDR3 comprises 19 residues. Per the germline V gene, CDR1 is SEHNR and CDR2 is FQNEAQ (reference sequence). The CDR3 is CASSFRFGTGTQNPGELFF. The CDR3 bases are TGTGCCAGCAGCTTTCGTTTCGGGACAGGGACACAGAACCCCGGGGAGCTGTTTTTT.

This clonotype was seen at least ten times. The chain combines TRBV9 with TRBJ2-3; 11 bases line up with TRBD2. The CDR3 extends over 17 amino acids. Per germline, CDR1 SGDLS and CDR2 YYNGEE. The V gene end was trimmed by 0 bases and the J gene end by 5 bases; junction bases not matched to a gene: 8. This chain's CDR3 is CASSVGDSGRAVDTQYF. In DNA, the CDR3 is TGTGCCAGCAGCGTAGGGGATAGCGGGAGGGCCGTAGATACGCAGTATTTT.

This clonotype was counted ten times or more. The rearrangement joins TRBV6-1 to TRBJ2-5; D possibly uses TRBD1 or TRBD2 (5 bases each). Germline assignment: CDR1 MNHNS and CDR2 SASEGT. Trimming removed 5 bases at V and 4 bases at J, with 11 bases between. The CDR3 loop spans 13 amino acids. The CDR3 spells CASSWLRGETQYF. CDR3 nucleotide sequence: TGTGCCAGCAGTTGGCTGAGGGGAGAGACCCAGTACTTC.

J is TRBJ2-3 and V is TRBV6-1, with D perhaps TRBD2 (5 bases). Looked up from germline, CDR1 is MNHNS and CDR2 is SASEGT. CDR3 length: 15 amino acids. Trimming took off 11 bases at V and 3 bases at J, with 21 bases between the two ends. In DNA form, the CDR3 reads TGTGCCGGAAAACCTACGGGGAAGGTTACAGATACGCAGTATTTT. Protein: CAGKPTGKVTDTQYF.